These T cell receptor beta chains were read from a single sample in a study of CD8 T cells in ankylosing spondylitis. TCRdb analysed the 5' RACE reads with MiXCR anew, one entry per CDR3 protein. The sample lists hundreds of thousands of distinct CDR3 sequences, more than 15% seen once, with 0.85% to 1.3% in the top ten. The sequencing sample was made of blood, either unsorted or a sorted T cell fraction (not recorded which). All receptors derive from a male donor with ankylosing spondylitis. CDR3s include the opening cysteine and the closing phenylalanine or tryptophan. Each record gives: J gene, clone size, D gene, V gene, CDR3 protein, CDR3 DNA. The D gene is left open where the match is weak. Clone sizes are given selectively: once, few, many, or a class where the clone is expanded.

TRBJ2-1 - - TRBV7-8 CASSFGGVTYNEQFF TGTGCCAGCAGCTTTGGCGGAGTTACCTACAATGAGCAGTTCTTC
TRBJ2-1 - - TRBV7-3 CASSLRVGTDNEQFF TGTGCCAGCAGCTTACGGGTTGGCACAGACAATGAGCAGTTCTTC
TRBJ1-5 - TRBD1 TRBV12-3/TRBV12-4 CASSAAGTGIQPQHF TGTGCCAGCTCCGCGGCGGGGACAGGGATCCAGCCCCAGCATTTT
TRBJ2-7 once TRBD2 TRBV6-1 CASSGRGRGEQYF TGTGCCAGCAGTGGCCGGGGGAGGGGAGAGCAGTACTTC
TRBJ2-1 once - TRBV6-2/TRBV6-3 CASRLGTPRGEQFF TGTGCCAGCAGGTTGGGGACCCCACGGGGTGAGCAGTTCTTC
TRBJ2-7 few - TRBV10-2 CASLGLGSSYEQYF TGCGCCAGCCTCGGGCTGGGGAGCTCCTACGAGCAGTACTTC
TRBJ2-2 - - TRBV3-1 CASSQVGVWENTGELFF TGTGCCAGCAGCCAAGTGGGGGTTTGGGAGAACACCGGGGAGCTGTTTTTT
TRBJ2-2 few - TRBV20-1 CSASWAPRAGELFF TGCAGTGCTAGTTGGGCCCCAAGGGCCGGGGAGCTGTTTTTT
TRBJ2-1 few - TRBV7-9 CASSLAVRLVFNEQFF TGTGCCAGCAGCTTAGCGGTTCGTCTAGTTTTCAATGAGCAGTTCTTC
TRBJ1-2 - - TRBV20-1 CSARPQGRERSYTF TGCAGTGCTAGGCCGCAAGGACGGGAAAGGAGCTACACCTTC
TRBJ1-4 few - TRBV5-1 CASSLSDPGEKLFF TGCGCCAGCAGCTTGTCGGACCCCGGAGAAAAACTGTTTTTT
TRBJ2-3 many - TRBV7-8 CASRPDSTDTQYF TGTGCCAGCAGACCCGACAGCACAGATACGCAGTATTTT
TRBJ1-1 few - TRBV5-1 CASSLVSANTEAFF TGCGCCAGCAGCTTGGTGTCAGCGAACACTGAAGCTTTCTTT
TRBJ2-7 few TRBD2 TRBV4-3 CASSQGSGGAYEQYF TGCGCCAGCAGCCAGGGGTCGGGGGGGGCCTACGAGCAGTACTTC
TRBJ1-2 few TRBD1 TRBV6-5 CASSYAGTGGSYGYTF TGTGCCAGCAGTTACGCGGGGACAGGGGGCAGCTATGGCTACACCTTC
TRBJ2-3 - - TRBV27 CASSLRSGKGYPDTQYF TGTGCCAGCAGTTTAAGGTCGGGAAAAGGGTACCCAGATACGCAGTATTTT
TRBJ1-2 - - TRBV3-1 CASSPRAKPSYGYTF TGTGCCAGCAGCCCCAGGGCCAAGCCCTCTTATGGCTACACCTTC
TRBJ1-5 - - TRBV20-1 CSARNAGGADQPQHF TGCAGTGCTAGGAATGCCGGGGGCGCGGATCAGCCCCAGCATTTT
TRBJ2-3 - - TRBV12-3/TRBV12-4 CASSRRGLLTSTDTQYF TGTGCCAGCAGTCGGCGCGGCCTGCTGACTAGCACAGATACGCAGTATTTT
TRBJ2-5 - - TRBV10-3 CAISGGHGTVQETQYF TGTGCCATCAGTGGCGGCCACGGGACTGTACAAGAGACCCAGTACTTC
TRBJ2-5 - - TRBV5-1 CASSSTGPQETQYF TGCGCCAGCAGCTCAACAGGCCCCCAAGAGACCCAGTACTTC
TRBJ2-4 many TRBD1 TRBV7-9 CASSLRSTGENIQYF TGTGCCAGCAGCTTAAGGTCGACAGGGGAAAACATTCAGTACTTC
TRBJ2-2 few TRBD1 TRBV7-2 CASSLVGTGVGELFF TGTGCCAGCAGCCTAGTGGGGACAGGGGTCGGGGAGCTGTTTTTT
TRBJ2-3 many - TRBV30 CAWTSGVSTDTQYF TGTGCCTGGACCTCGGGAGTAAGCACAGATACGCAGTATTTT